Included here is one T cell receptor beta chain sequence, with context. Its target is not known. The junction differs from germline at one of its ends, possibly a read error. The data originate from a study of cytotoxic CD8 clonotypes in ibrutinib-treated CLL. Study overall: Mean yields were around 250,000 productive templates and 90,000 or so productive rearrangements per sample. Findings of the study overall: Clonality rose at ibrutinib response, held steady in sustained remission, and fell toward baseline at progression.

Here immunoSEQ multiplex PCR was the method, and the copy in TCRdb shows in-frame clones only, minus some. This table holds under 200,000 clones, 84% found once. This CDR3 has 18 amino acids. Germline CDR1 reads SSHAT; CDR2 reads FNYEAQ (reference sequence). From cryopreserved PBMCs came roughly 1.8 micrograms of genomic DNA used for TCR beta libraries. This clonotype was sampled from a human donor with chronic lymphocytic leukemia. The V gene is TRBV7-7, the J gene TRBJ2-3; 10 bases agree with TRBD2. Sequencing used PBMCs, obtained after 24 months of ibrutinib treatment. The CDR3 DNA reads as TGTGCTAGCAGCTTAGTGGCTAGCGGGAGCGGGAGCACAGATACGCAGTATTTT. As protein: CASSLVASGSGSTDTQYF.